This TCR beta chain is from a study of T cell changes during pregnancy in multiple sclerosis. Generated by immunoSEQ multiplex PCR, the TCRdb table keeps only in-frame clones and is missing some. This sample has about 50,000 clones, with about nine tenths found just once. The germline CDR1 and CDR2 sequences are DFQATT and SNEGSKA (reference sequence). The CDR3 covers 11 residues. The sample was CD4+ T cells from peripheral blood mononuclear cells, taken in the second trimester of pregnancy. The sequence came from a female donor with multiple sclerosis, enrolled in a pregnancy study. V is TRBV20-1 and J is TRBJ1-4; perhaps TRBD1 as D (5 bases). This chain's CDR3 is CGGTTNEKLFF. As DNA, the CDR3 is TGCGGAGGGACCACCAATGAAAAACTGTTTTTT.